This T cell receptor (beta chain) stems from a study of control samples from healthy donors and cancer patients (dated by TCRdb to about 2020). The CDR3 goes from the cysteine to the phenylalanine over 14 residues. Only the CDR3 DNA stays, 42 bases, in frame from base 1. CDR1 and CDR2 were assigned from the germline V gene as SGHDT and YYEEEE. V loses 0 bases of germline sequence and J loses 0 bases, and the interval between the two ends is 7 bases. In this sample, this clone turned up once. Its antigen specificity is not known. Base qualities are not recorded, but no much larger clone differs from it by a single base. Receptor libraries were prepared by the immunoSEQ multiplex PCR assay. Here the immuneACCESS table is served through TCRdb, limited to in-frame sequences with V and J called. Missing clones are a known gap in these copies; in checked studies unresolved V genes cover under half, and the rest lacks a known reason. This sample has 100,000 to 150,000 clones in its table, and around 93% of those were observed once. The top ten clonotypes cover roughly 7.8% of the sample.

The TCR sequence derives from a man in his late teens or twenties in good health. The rearranged chain carries TRBV5-6 and TRBJ2-7; TRBD1 might be the D gene, on 6 matching bases. Specimen: blood. At the DNA level, the sequence is TGTGCCAGCAGCTTGGAGACAGGCTCCTACGAGCAGTACTTC. Its translation is CASSLETGSYEQYF.